A single sample is the source of the 20 T cell receptor beta chains below, sequenced in a study of patients and donors after allogeneic stem cell transplantation. TCRdb used MiXCR to reprocess the RT-PCR reads, holding one entry per CDR3 protein. The data show about 960,000 distinct CDR3 sequences, about a sixth seen once. Sequencing was carried out using blood, either unsorted or a sorted T cell fraction (not recorded which). These receptors were obtained from a human donor who was either an allogeneic HSCT recipient or a stem cell or donor lymphocyte infusion donor (not recorded which). It is not recorded whose cells these are; they may come from a transplant donor.

This clonotype was detected a few times. The chain recombines TRBV7-2 with TRBJ1-3; TRBD1 agrees at 8 bases. The junction had 3 bases not matched to a gene; V was cut back by 0 bases and J by 2 bases. This CDR3 has 16 amino acids. Germline CDR1 reads SGHTA; CDR2 reads FQGNSA. The DNA of the CDR3 is TGTGCCAGCAGCTTAGCGACAGGGGTTGCTGGAAACACCATATATTTT. Translated, it gives CASSLATGVAGNTIYF.

This sequence joins TRBV12-3 or TRBV12-4 and TRBJ1-1, with D unresolved. The CDR3 length is 13 residues. Between the trimmed V and J ends, which lost 7 bases and 2 bases, there was a span of 11 bases. This chain's CDR3 is CASIGAGNTEAFF. The CDR3 nucleotides read TGTGCCAGCATTGGAGCGGGCAACACTGAAGCTTTCTTT.

The CDR3 protein is CASSLEGYPNTGELFF. The CDR3 DNA reads TGCGCCAGCAGCTTGGAAGGCTACCCGAACACCGGGGAGCTGTTTTTT. The gene calls are TRBV5-1 and TRBJ2-2; D is uncertain. This CDR3 has 16 residues. Trimming stripped 0 bases from V and 0 bases from J, with 9 bases between. In germline, CDR1 is SGHRS, CDR2 YFSETQ. The complete variable domain, with remaining parts taken from reference TRBV5-1 and TRBJ2-2, reads KAGVTQTPRYLIKTRGQQVTLSCSPISGHRSVSWYQQTPGQGLQFLFEYFSETQRNKGNFPGRFSGRQFSNSRSEMNVSTLELGDSALYLCASSLEGYPNTGELFFGEGSRLTVL.

J is TRBJ2-2 and V is TRBV20-1, with D possibly TRBD2 on 6 matching bases. This CDR3 is 19 amino acids long. Germline-derived CDR1 and CDR2 are DFQATT and SNEGSKA (reference sequence). Trimming left V 2 bases short and J 0 bases short, with 22 bases between. CDR3 sequence: CSARPTVPGTSTNTGELFF. CDR3 bases: TGCAGTGCTAGACCCACGGTCCCCGGGACTTCTACGAACACCGGGGAGCTGTTTTTT.

This clonotype appeared a few times. The rearrangement joins TRBV11-2 to TRBJ1-1; D not certain. Trimming shortened V by 0 bases and J by 7 bases, and 12 bases separated the two germline ends. CDR1 is SGHAT and CDR2 is FQNNGV in the germline V gene. The CDR3 extends over 14 amino acids. The CDR3 sequence: CASSLDPGGSEAFF. Written as DNA, the CDR3 is TGTGCCAGCAGCTTAGATCCGGGTGGGAGTGAAGCTTTCTTT.

The V gene is TRBV20-1, the J gene TRBJ2-7, with D unclear. The V gene lost 1 base and the J gene lost 0 bases, with 10 bases spanning the gap. The CDR3 is 14 amino acids. Germline V CDR1 and CDR2: DFQATT, SNEGSKA (reference sequence). CDR3 sequence: CSARVQPASYEQYF. The CDR3 DNA sequence: TGCAGTGCTAGAGTACAGCCAGCCTCCTACGAGCAGTACTTC.

This clonotype turned up a few times. The rearrangement links TRBV20-1 to TRBJ2-5; unclear D gene. V lost 6 bases and J 4 bases, leaving 21 bases between the germline ends. The CDR3 extends over 15 amino acids. Germline-derived CDR1 and CDR2 are DFQATT and SNEGSKA (reference sequence). CDR3 DNA sequence: TGCAGTGCAAACACCCCCACGGGCCCCCCAGAGACCCAGTACTTC. Amino acids: CSANTPTGPPETQYF.

The J gene is TRBJ2-3, the V gene TRBV24-1; 7 nucleotides line up with TRBD1. This CDR3 has 16 residues. Looked up from germline, CDR1 is KGHDR and CDR2 is SFDVKD. V shed 3 bases, J shed 2 bases, and the junction held 7 bases outside the gene matches. The CDR3 loop reads CATSDGDRAHTDTQYF. CDR3 coding DNA: TGTGCCACCAGTGATGGCGACAGGGCCCACACAGATACGCAGTATTTT.

V is TRBV10-3 and J is TRBJ1-5, with 7 bases aligning to TRBD1. V lost 10 bases and J lost 0; bases outside the gene matches: 6. The CDR3 totals 14 residues. Germline lookup yields CDR1 ENHRY and CDR2 SYGVKD. The CDR3 DNA reads as TGTGCCACCAGCAGGGGGGATAGCAATCAGCCCCAGCATTTT. This encodes CATSRGDSNQPQHF.

The chain is built from TRBV19 and TRBJ2-1, with 7 nucleotides matching TRBD2. Germline V gene lookup returns CDR1 LNHDA and CDR2 SQIVND (reference sequence). CDR3 length: 17 amino acids. V was pared by 5 bases and J by 0 bases, with 10 bases of the junction left unmatched. CDR3 residues: CASSVARGRSSYNEQFF. CDR3 in DNA: TGTGCCAGTAGTGTCGCCCGCGGGAGAAGCTCCTACAATGAGCAGTTCTTC.

J is TRBJ2-7 and V is TRBV13; the D gene could be TRBD1 or TRBD2 (5 bases each). CDR1 PRHDT and CDR2 FYEKMQ come from the germline V gene (reference sequence). The CDR3 is made up of 14 amino acids. Trimming removed 3 bases from V and 4 bases from J, with 13 bases in between. The CDR3 protein is CASSFRGAEYEQYF. The CDR3 DNA reads as TGTGCCAGCAGCTTCCGAGGGGCCGAATACGAGCAGTACTTC.

This clonotype has just a few counts. This chain links TRBV6-2 or TRBV6-3 with TRBJ2-1; D is uncertain. The V and J ends lost 7 bases and 5 bases respectively, with 9 bases between them. CDR3 length: 12 amino acids. The germline CDR1 and CDR2 sequences are MNHEY and SVGEGT. The CDR3 spells CASTDWDNEQFF. CDR3 in DNA: TGTGCCAGCACCGACTGGGACAATGAGCAGTTCTTC.

The sample holds a few counts of this clonotype. The CDR3 DNA follows: TGCGCCAGCAGCCACCCCGGCCCCCGAGATTACTATGGCTACACCTTC. As protein: CASSHPGPRDYYGYTF. The chain links TRBV4-1 to TRBJ1-2, with D uncertain. Between the trimmed V and J ends, which lost 3 bases and 3 bases, there was a span of 17 bases. The CDR3 is made up of 16 amino acids. Germline-derived CDR1 and CDR2 are MGHRA and YSYEKL.

There are a few counts of this clonotype. The chain has TRBV20-1 and TRBJ1-1; D perhaps matches TRBD1 (5 bases). The CDR3 has 14 amino acids. Trimming stripped 3 bases from V and 1 base from J, with 12 bases between. Germline CDR1 is DFQATT and CDR2 is SNEGSKA (reference sequence). The CDR3 DNA reads TGCAGTGCTAGCTGGCGGGGGGGGAACACTGAAGCTTTCTTT. It codes for CSASWRGGNTEAFF.

This clonotype was seen many times. V and J are TRBV12-3 or TRBV12-4 and TRBJ1-5; a possible D gene is TRBD1 (6 bases). V was cut by 3 bases and J by 4 bases, with 13 bases left in between. The CDR3 length is 15 residues. The CDR3 loop reads CASSLGGRGNQPQHF. The DNA for the CDR3 is TGTGCCAGCAGTTTGGGGGGGCGAGGTAATCAGCCCCAGCATTTT.

The CDR3 is CAWSSRTGGGYTF. Here the CDR3 DNA reads TGTGCCTGGAGTTCGAGGACAGGCGGTGGCTACACCTTC. This sequence joins TRBV30 and TRBJ1-2; the match to TRBD1 covers 7 bases. V dropped 2 bases and J dropped 7; count of bases not matched to a gene: 7. In germline, CDR1 is GTSNPN, CDR2 SVGIG (reference sequence). This CDR3 region has 13 residues.

To note about this clonotype: A much larger clone differs by one base, so this may be a read error. This chain connects TRBV29-1 to TRBJ2-1; D is perhaps TRBD1 (6 bases). Germline assignment: CDR1 SQVTM and CDR2 ANQGSEA. The CDR3 runs to 16 residues. Here the CDR3 DNA reads TGCAGCGTTGAAGACCTTTTAAACAGGGAAGGGGATGAGCAGTCCTTC. As protein: CSVEDLLNREGDEQSF.

V and J are TRBV7-3 and TRBJ1-2; D is uncertain. The CDR3 is 13 amino acids. Germline-derived CDR1 and CDR2 are SGHTA and FQGTGA. Trimming cost V 8 bases and J 0 bases, with 10 bases left between them. CDR3 amino acids: CASSLYPNYGYTF. CDR3 bases: TGTGCCAGCTCCTTGTATCCTAACTATGGCTACACCTTC.

V usage is TRBV12-3 or TRBV12-4 and J usage is TRBJ1-4, with a possible D match to TRBD1 (6 bases). Deletions cut 7 bases from V and 3 bases from J, with 15 bases between. The CDR3 totals 15 residues. The CDR3 protein is CASMIQGNSNEKLFF. DNA for the CDR3: TGTGCCAGCATGATACAGGGCAACTCTAATGAAAAACTGTTTTTT.

This clonotype was found a few times. The rearrangement links TRBV19 to TRBJ2-2; 7 nucleotides align to TRBD2. CDR1 is LNHDA, CDR2 SQIVND, per germline (reference sequence). The CDR3 extends over 13 amino acids. J gave up 6 bases and V 4 bases, and 2 bases lay outside the gene matches. This CDR3 is CASSSGRAGELFF. Written as DNA, the CDR3 is TGTGCCAGTAGTAGCGGGAGAGCCGGGGAGCTGTTTTTT.